This TCR beta chain was recorded in a study of blood T cell repertoires in COVID-19. Across the study: The United States, Italy and Spain supplied acute and convalescent COVID-19 samples.

The V gene end was trimmed by 5 bases and the J gene end by 4 bases; junction bases not matched to a gene: 11. The CDR3 spans 15 residues. Germline V gene sequence: CDR1 LNHDA, CDR2 SQIVND (reference sequence). This clone occurred a few times. The authors' processing: The authors estimated nucleated cell counts from reference gene primer amplification. Sequencing was performed with immunoSEQ multiplex PCR; in TCRdb, only in-frame clones are kept and a portion is missing. D and trimming were read from the DNA, whereas the V and J calls and clone size are those reported in that table. Among about 36,000 clones listed, 70% to 80% were seen once.

V usage is TRBV19 and J usage is TRBJ2-7; 7 bases align to TRBD1. This receptor was identified in a man aged 55-75 years with active COVID-19. Material for sequencing was peripheral blood. The CDR3 nucleotides read TGTGCCAGTAGTTACCCGGGACAGTTAATGTACGAGCAGTACTTC. Translation: CASSYPGQLMYEQYF.